This TCR beta chain was captured in a study of T-cell memory formation after mild COVID-19. Study background: The TCR clusters were mostly specific to one donor. General study findings and limits: Cross-reactive memory apparently joined, as some responding clones appeared in pre-infection memory.

Points on this clonotype: The target antigen is unknown.

V lost 4 bases to trimming and J lost 3 bases; unmatched junction nucleotides: 10. Germline V gene sequence: CDR1 LGHNA, CDR2 YSLEER. The length of the CDR3 is 16 residues. Using constant-segment primers, 5'RACE produced TCR alpha and TCR beta cDNA libraries carrying sample barcodes and UMIs. Via MiXCR, TCRdb re-called the 5' RACE reads, giving one row per CDR3 protein. The sample lists about half a million distinct CDR3 sequences, 15% to 20% occurring once. The receptor was isolated from an adult woman who had mild COVID-19 (a few samples of this study predate the infection). Cell type and time point are not known. V gene TRBV4-3 combines with J gene TRBJ2-3; 7 bases match TRBD2. Sample: PBMCs or a T cell subset sorted from them (not recorded which). In nucleotides, the CDR3 is TGCGCCAGCAGCCTCGGCGGGGGAGGCGGAACAGATACGCAGTATTTT. Its protein product is CASSLGGGGGTDTQYF.